These 13 T cell receptor beta chains originate from one sample sequenced in a study of T cell repertoires in aging, cancer and after chemotherapy. Rearranged V-D-J TRB sequences were amplified with a mixed TRB-A/B primer pool. Each CDR3 protein gets one entry after TCRdb re-called the multiplex PCR reads with MiXCR. The table lists more than 1,000 distinct CDR3 sequences, around 21% of them singletons. TCR beta rearrangements were amplified from peripheral blood genomic DNA. Sequencing was performed on blood. These TCRs come from a human donor with a solid tumor.

The chain has TRBV20-1 and TRBJ1-2; weak D call: TRBD1 (6 bases). In germline, CDR1 is DFQATT, CDR2 SNEGSKA (reference sequence). The CDR3 is 16 amino acids. Trimming shortened V by 6 bases and J by 3 bases, and 23 bases separated the two germline ends. CDR3: CSAPPQRSGVDYGYTF. The CDR3 DNA sequence: TGCAGTGCCCCTCCCCAAAGATCAGGGGTAGACTATGGCTACACCTTC.

This clonotype was found a few times. This chain links TRBV15 with TRBJ2-5; TRBD2 is a possible D gene (6 bases). The CDR3 contains 15 residues. V shed 0 bases and J shed 4 bases, with 12 bases lying between them. Germline V gives CDR1 LNHNV, CDR2 YYDKDF (reference sequence). The CDR3 DNA reads as TGTGCCACCAGCAGAGATGGGGGGTTCCCAGAGACCCAGTACTTC. As protein: CATSRDGGFPETQYF.

This clonotype is labeled medium-sized. The chain is built from TRBV6-4 and TRBJ2-3; 7 bases agree with TRBD1. There are 14 residues in the CDR3. V trimming: 3 bases; J trimming: 4 bases; junction bases outside the gene matches: 4. The germline V gene has CDR1 MRHNA and CDR2 SNTAGT. CDR3 sequence reads: CASSETGIADTQYF. The CDR3 DNA is TGTGCCAGCAGTGAGACAGGGATCGCAGATACGCAGTATTTT.

This clonotype is large. The chain combines TRBV6-2 or TRBV6-3 with TRBJ2-7, with 10 bases aligning to TRBD2. V was pared by 4 bases and J by 3 bases, with 12 bases of the junction left unmatched. The CDR3 sequence is 17 residues long. Germline V CDR1 and CDR2: MNHEY, SVGEGT. The CDR3 DNA sequence: TGTGCCAGCAGTTTCACCCTTGGGGTAGCGGGAGGCTACGAGCAGTACTTC. Its protein product is CASSFTLGVAGGYEQYF.

On this clonotype: A read error is possible here, since a much larger clone lies one base away. The CDR3 region is CASSLLTGQGDNEQFF. The CDR3, as DNA: TGTGCCAGCAGCCTCCTCACGGGACAGGGGGACAATGAGCAGTTCTTC. The V and J genes are TRBV14 and TRBJ2-1, with TRBD1 matching 11 bases. Germline V CDR1 and CDR2: SGHDN, FVKESK. V shed 4 bases, J shed 5 bases, and the junction held 7 bases outside the gene matches. CDR3 size: 16 residues. Combining the CDR3 with reference TRBV14 and TRBJ2-1 gives the whole variable domain EAGVTQFPSHSVIEKGQTVTLRCDPISGHDNLYWYRRVMGKEIKFLLHFVKESKQDESGMPNNRFLAERTGGTYSTLKVQPAELEDSGVYFCASSLLTGQGDNEQFFGPGTRLTVL.

This clonotype was observed a single time. This chain connects TRBV24-1 to TRBJ2-5; D may be TRBD1 (6 bases). The CDR3 spans 19 residues. V lost 0 bases, J lost 1 base, and 20 bases lay in between. CDR1 and CDR2 (germline): KGHDR, SFDVKD. The CDR3 coding sequence is TGTGCCACCAGTGATTTGCCGTCGATCAACAGGGAGCCCCAAGAGACCCAGTACTTC. Translated, it gives CATSDLPSINREPQETQYF.

The chain has TRBV20-1 and TRBJ2-1; D remains unclear. Trimming took off 5 bases at V and 4 bases at J, with 9 bases between the two ends. The V gene's germline CDR1 is DFQATT and CDR2 SNEGSKA (reference sequence). There are 12 residues in the CDR3. CDR3 loop: CSADTEYNEQFF. The CDR3, as DNA: TGCAGTGCTGACACAGAATACAATGAGCAGTTCTTC.

CDR3 nucleotides: TGCAGGAACCGGGGAGGGGATTATCACGAGCAGTACTTC. This encodes CRNRGGDYHEQYF. The chain uses TRBV20-1 and TRBJ2-7, with 7 bases identical to TRBD2. This CDR3 region has 13 residues. Germline CDR1 DFQATT, CDR2 SNEGSKA (reference sequence).

About this clonotype itself: This could be a read error, since a much larger clone is one nucleotide away. The chain is built from TRBV19 and TRBJ1-1; 9 nucleotides match TRBD1. Germline V CDR1 and CDR2: LNHDA, SQIVND (reference sequence). Trimming removed 6 bases from V and 9 bases from J; junction bases left unmatched: 11. This CDR3 contains 14 residues. The CDR3 region has the DNA TGTGCCAGTAGCCCGGGACAGGGAAATGCTAAAGCTTTCTTT. Its protein is CASSPGQGNAKAFF.

This clonotype showed up just a few times. The CDR3 sequence: CASSTGTGGTKNIQYF. The CDR3 DNA sequence: TGTGCCAGCAGTACAGGGACAGGGGGCACCAAAAACATTCAGTACTTC. This chain connects TRBV27 to TRBJ2-4, with TRBD1 identical over 12 bases. Unmatched junction bases numbered 4, after V lost 5 bases and J lost 2 bases. Germline V gene lookup returns CDR1 MNHEY and CDR2 SMNVEV (reference sequence). The CDR3 covers 16 residues.

The chain carries TRBV5-6 and TRBJ2-2; 7 bases align to TRBD1. This CDR3 is 14 amino acids long. CDR1 is SGHDT, CDR2 YYEEEE, per germline. V shed 7 bases and J 4 bases; nucleotides not matched to a gene: 7. CDR3 loop: CASCDRQGTGELFF. The CDR3 DNA sequence: TGTGCCAGCTGTGACCGACAGGGCACCGGGGAGCTGTTTTTT.

This clonotype was counted only a few times. V gene TRBV6-1 combines with J gene TRBJ2-7; tentatively, D is TRBD2 (6 bases). The CDR3 totals 13 residues. Deletions cut 5 bases from V and 6 bases from J, with 14 bases between. CDR1 and CDR2 (germline): MNHNS, SASEGT. CDR3 bases: TGTGCCAGCAGTTATGGGCGGGACCTCGAGCAGTACTTC. Amino acid sequence: CASSYGRDLEQYF.

By share, this clonotype counts as medium-sized. The gene calls are TRBV6-5 and TRBJ2-7; a possible D gene is TRBD2 (7 bases). The CDR3 is 12 amino acids. Trimming shortened V by 5 bases and J by 5 bases, and 10 bases separated the two germline ends. CDR1 is MNHEY and CDR2 is SVGAGI in the germline V gene. CDR3 residues: CASSLGGHEQYF. The CDR3 DNA reads as TGTGCCAGCAGTCTGGGGGGGCACGAGCAGTACTTC.